The present T cell receptor (beta chain) was sequenced within a study of CXCR3-negative and CXCR3-positive naive CD8 T cells. Overall study findings and caveats: Naive cells with CXCR3 showed TRB CDR3s that were more hydrophobic than those in CXCR3-negative naive cells.

Via 5' RACE with UMI labels, TRB cDNA libraries were prepared. For each CDR3 protein, TCRdb gives one entry from its re-call of the 5' RACE reads, without DNA. In total, the table holds a few thousand distinct CDR3 sequences. Concerning this clonotype itself: Antigen unknown.

Researchers reported sorting every CD8+ T cell subset in triplicate, under 350,000 cells per sort. From germline, CDR1 is DFQATT and CDR2 SNEGSKA (reference sequence). The CDR3 has 17 amino acids. J is TRBJ2-7 and V is TRBV20-1; the TRBD2 assignment by TCRdb is unverifiable without DNA. This receptor was obtained from a human donor in good health. Some clones in this sample may be carry-over from other donors' samples. Sequenced material: naive CXCR3- CD8+ T cells from blood. Subset denoted: CD45RO-CCR7+CD27+CD95- naive CD8+ T cells lacking CXCR3 (TNR3-). The CDR3 spells CSARDQASGRPTYEQYF.